This T cell receptor (beta chain) was captured in a study of CD8 T cells in ankylosing spondylitis. Study-level results: A TCR beta motif made of several highly homologous variants seemed typical of ankylosing spondylitis blood. Clones that were linked to disease were CD8+ and were relatively rare in peripheral blood. The clones that were linked to disease were reported to be significantly enriched in matched synovial fluid samples from ankylosing spondylitis patients.

Points on this clonotype: What it recognizes is unknown.

Quantitative barcoded 5'-RACE was used to prepare TCR beta libraries. Each CDR3 protein gets one entry after TCRdb re-called the 5' RACE reads with MiXCR. The sample includes roughly 450,000 distinct CDR3 sequences, more than 25% of them seen just once. Material for sequencing was blood, either unsorted or a sorted T cell fraction (not recorded which). This clonotype originated in a male donor with ankylosing spondylitis.

Here the CDR3 DNA reads TGTGCCAGCAGGTCCGGGACAGGGAGCACTGAAGCTTTCTTT. Its translation is CASRSGTGSTEAFF. The chain uses TRBV7-9 and TRBJ1-1, with TRBD1 matching over 9 bases. The germline V gene encodes CDR1 SEHNR and CDR2 FQNEAQ (reference sequence). Trimming cost V 6 bases and J 4 bases; bases outside gene matches: 6. CDR3 length: 14 amino acids.